These 27 T cell receptor beta chains were sequenced from one sample in a study of blood T cell repertoires in COVID-19. Repertoires were generated with immunoSEQ multiplex PCR, while TCRdb's copy carries only in-frame clones and drops some. The repertoire holds some 300,000 clones, roughly 86% seen once, with 2.5% to 3% in the top ten. The sequenced sample was PBMCs or T cells enriched from blood (not recorded which). The receptors derive from a woman aged 45-65 years who had been exposed to COVID-19.

The genes are TRBV29-1 and TRBJ2-1; 10 bases fit TRBD2. Germline V gene data show CDR1 as SQVTM and CDR2 as ANQGSEA. The CDR3 has 14 residues. V trimming: 5 bases; J trimming: 6 bases; junction bases outside the gene matches: 7. The CDR3 region is CSVLLAGKINEQFF. The DNA of the CDR3 is TGCAGCGTTCTACTAGCGGGGAAGATCAATGAGCAGTTCTTC.

The V and J genes are TRBV11-2 and TRBJ1-2, with a weak D call TRBD1 (5 bases). There are 18 residues in the CDR3. Germline V CDR1 and CDR2: SGHAT, FQNNGV. V was pared by 7 bases and J by 0 bases, with 24 bases between. The CDR3 loop reads CASTKFFPGRETNYGYTF. DNA of the CDR3: TGTGCCAGCACCAAATTTTTCCCAGGGAGGGAAACTAACTATGGCTACACCTTC.

The V gene is TRBV5-1, the J gene TRBJ2-5, with 7 bases matching TRBD2. There are 15 residues in the CDR3. The ends lost 0 bases at V and 6 bases at J; junction bases unmatched: 8. Looked up from germline, CDR1 is SGHRS and CDR2 is YFSETQ. In DNA form, the CDR3 reads TGCGCCAGCAGCTTGGATGGGGCGGGGGAGAAGACCCAGTACTTC. Translated: CASSLDGAGEKTQYF.

The rearrangement uses TRBV11-1 and TRBJ1-2, with D possibly being TRBD1 (6 bases). Trimming pared 5 bases from V and 8 bases from J, leaving 18 bases between. The germline V gene has CDR1 SGHAT and CDR2 FQDESV (reference sequence). The CDR3 is made up of 14 amino acids. CDR3 region: CASSEQGGGSGYTF. CDR3 DNA: TGTGCCAGCAGCGAACAGGGTGGGGGCTCCGGCTACACCTTC.

The J gene is TRBJ1-2, the V gene TRBV7-2; D is unresolved. The ends were cut back, 1 base at V and 4 bases at J, with 10 bases in the middle. CDR3 size: 14 residues. Germline lookup yields CDR1 SGHTA and CDR2 FQGNSA. The CDR3 DNA reads as TGTGCCAGCAGCTTAGATACGGGTACCTATGGCTACACCTTC. Translated, it gives CASSLDTGTYGYTF.

This chain joins TRBV4-1 and TRBJ1-2, with D possibly being TRBD1 (6 bases). V lost 3 bases, J lost 7 bases, and 6 bases lay in between. CDR3 length: 11 amino acids. Germline-derived CDR1 and CDR2 are MGHRA and YSYEKL. The CDR3 coding sequence is TGCGCCAGCAGCCAGGGGGCTGGCTACACCTTC. Translation gives CASSQGAGYTF.

The V call is TRBV5-4, the J call TRBJ2-2; 9 bases match TRBD2. Losses at the gene ends were 4 bases for V and 8 bases for J; bases not matched to a gene: 9. The germline V gene encodes CDR1 SGHNT and CDR2 YYREEE (reference sequence). This CDR3 comprises 15 residues. The CDR3 here is CASSPLAGGPGELFF. In DNA form, the CDR3 reads TGTGCCAGCAGCCCTCTCGCGGGGGGGCCTGGGGAGCTGTTTTTT.

This clone occurred a few times. Germline and junction disagree at one end, which may indicate a read error. The J gene is TRBJ1-6, the V gene TRBV28, with TRBD1 matching 7 bases. CDR3 length equals 12 residues. From germline, CDR1 is MDHEN and CDR2 SYDVKM. This chain's CDR3 is CASSVGQAGGDF. The CDR3 region has the DNA TGTGCCAGCAGTGTCGGACAGGCCGGGGGGGACTTT.

The chain links TRBV2 to TRBJ2-1; tentative D call: TRBD1 (6 bases). The germline CDR1 and CDR2 sequences are SNHLY and FYNNEI. Trimming pared 7 bases from V and 8 bases from J, leaving 21 bases between. The length of the CDR3 is 15 residues. The CDR3 sequence is CASTPWGLGSHEQFF. The CDR3 DNA reads TGTGCCAGCACCCCATGGGGGCTTGGGAGCCATGAGCAGTTCTTC.

As concerns this clone: The same CDR3 is also encoded by other DNA sequences in this sample. V is TRBV2 and J is TRBJ2-7; no definite D call. CDR3 size: 11 residues. Trimming removed 5 bases at V and 0 bases at J, with 2 bases between. Germline V gene lookup returns CDR1 SNHLY and CDR2 FYNNEI. Here the CDR3 reads CASSYSYEQYF. In DNA form, the CDR3 reads TGTGCCAGCAGTTACTCCTACGAGCAGTACTTC.

This clone was seen a single time. The chain is built from TRBV18 and TRBJ1-4; D is possibly TRBD1 (5 bases). CDR3 length equals 15 residues. V lost 1 base and J lost 7, with 13 bases in between. Germline V gives CDR1 KGHSH, CDR2 LQKENI. The CDR3 coding sequence is TGTGCCAGCTCACCACTCGGGGGGTCCGTTGAAAAACTGTTTTTT. As protein: CASSPLGGSVEKLFF.

This chain joins TRBV6-5 and TRBJ1-2; D ambiguous. Germline values: CDR1 MNHEY, CDR2 SVGAGI. The CDR3 runs to 11 residues. Trimming took 5 bases from V and 7 from J, leaving 8 bases between them. The CDR3 here is CASSLSFGYTF. CDR3 sequence (DNA): TGTGCCAGCAGTCTTTCTTTTGGCTACACCTTC.

This clone was counted only a few times. The rearrangement links TRBV12-3 or TRBV12-4 to TRBJ1-5; D is undetermined. This CDR3 comprises 13 residues. V shed 3 bases and J shed 6 bases, with 9 bases lying between them. Written as DNA, the CDR3 is TGTGCCAGCAGTTTTTCTGGAGGTCAGCCCCAGCATTTT. This codes for CASSFSGGQPQHF.

The chain employs TRBV19 and TRBJ2-6, with D possibly matching TRBD1 (5 bases). CDR1 is LNHDA and CDR2 is SQIVND in the germline V gene (reference sequence). This CDR3 is built from 15 residues. V shed 3 bases and J shed 0 bases, with 6 bases lying between them. The CDR3 coding sequence is TGTGCCAGTAGTATCGACAGCTCTGGGGCCAACGTCCTGACTTTC. It is translated as CASSIDSSGANVLTF.

The rearrangement joins TRBV11-2 to TRBJ2-7; 15 nucleotides line up with TRBD2. The CDR3 is 17 amino acids. Germline CDR1 SGHAT, CDR2 FQNNGV. The trim removed 6 bases at V and 2 bases at J, leaving 8 bases unmatched. CDR3 region: CASRFGTSGGPTYEQYF. The CDR3 DNA follows: TGTGCCAGCAGATTCGGGACTAGCGGGGGGCCAACCTACGAGCAGTACTTC.

This rearrangement joins TRBV3-1 (or the pseudogene TRBV3-2) to TRBJ1-2; 7 nucleotides line up with TRBD1. Germline values: CDR1 LGHDT, CDR2 YNNKEL (reference sequence). The length of the CDR3 is 13 residues. V shed 6 bases, J shed 0 bases, and the junction held 1 base outside the gene matches. The chain's CDR3 is CASRGTANYGYTF. DNA for the CDR3: TGTGCCAGCAGAGGGACAGCTAACTATGGCTACACCTTC.

A few counts support this clone. V and J are TRBV11-3 and TRBJ1-5; perhaps TRBD1 as D (6 bases). The CDR3 has 16 amino acids. CDR1 is SGHNT, CDR2 YENEEA, per germline. The germline V and J ends were trimmed by 3 bases and 4 bases, with 16 bases remaining between them. The CDR3 region has the DNA TGTGCCAGCAGCTTCACCAGGGGATATTGGAATCAGCCCCAGCATTTT. Translation: CASSFTRGYWNQPQHF.

The chain uses TRBV6-5 and TRBJ1-3; no definite D call. Trimming removed 7 bases at V and 4 bases at J, with 11 bases between. The CDR3 spans 13 residues. Germline V gene lookup returns CDR1 MNHEY and CDR2 SVGAGI. The CDR3 is CASKSGRGNTIYF. The CDR3 DNA is TGTGCCAGCAAATCTGGGAGAGGAAACACCATATATTTT.

V gene TRBV7-9 combines with J gene TRBJ1-3; the match to TRBD1 covers 9 bases. The CDR3 runs 19 residues. Germline V CDR1 and CDR2: SEHNR, FQNEAQ (reference sequence). Unmatched junction bases numbered 17, after V lost 6 bases and J lost 2 bases. The CDR3 loop reads CASRQLLGGDRDPGNTIYF. The CDR3 nucleotides read TGTGCCAGCAGACAGCTTCTGGGGGGGGACAGGGATCCTGGAAACACCATATATTTT.

V is TRBV19 and J is TRBJ1-1; D unresolved. Trimming removed 5 bases from V and 1 base from J, with 17 bases in between. Germline CDR1 reads LNHDA; CDR2 reads SQIVND (reference sequence). This CDR3 contains 16 residues. CDR3 protein: CASSPRAGVQNTEAFF. The CDR3 DNA follows: TGTGCCAGTAGTCCTCGGGCGGGAGTTCAGAACACTGAAGCTTTCTTT.

The rearrangement links TRBV30 to TRBJ1-6, with D unresolved. The V gene lost 4 bases and the J gene lost 7 bases, with 5 bases spanning the gap. From germline, CDR1 is GTSNPN and CDR2 SVGIG (reference sequence). The CDR3 loop spans 11 amino acids. The CDR3 region is CAWTLNSPLHF. CDR3 bases: TGTGCCTGGACCTTGAATTCACCCCTCCACTTT.

The chain combines TRBV5-1 with TRBJ2-7; D possibly corresponds to TRBD1 (8 bases). This CDR3 comprises 15 residues. Germline assignment: CDR1 SGHRS and CDR2 YFSETQ. V gave up 0 bases and J gave up 8 bases, with 18 bases separating them. The CDR3 bases are TGCGCCAGCAGCTTGGTTGTGACAGGGGAGGGCCAGCAGTACTTC. Its protein is CASSLVVTGEGQQYF.

CDR3 nucleotide sequence: TGTGCCAGTAGTACGCGAATGAACACTGAAGCTTTCTTT. Residues: CASSTRMNTEAFF. The chain couples TRBV19 to TRBJ1-1; D is unresolved. The CDR3 has 13 residues. Germline values: CDR1 LNHDA, CDR2 SQIVND (reference sequence). V lost 4 bases and J 0 bases, leaving 6 bases between the germline ends.

This clone appeared once. The chain recombines TRBV24-1 with TRBJ2-2, with D perhaps TRBD1 (6 bases). This CDR3 region has 16 residues. Trimming shortened V by 7 bases and J by 3 bases, and 17 bases separated the two germline ends. The V gene's germline CDR1 is KGHDR and CDR2 SFDVKD. As DNA, the CDR3 is TGTGCCACCAGACCAACCGGGACACGAGACACCGGGGAGCTGTTTTTT. Translated: CATRPTGTRDTGELFF.

The chain uses TRBV7-8 and TRBJ1-1, with D tentatively TRBD1 (5 bases). Trimming pared 8 bases from V and 4 bases from J, leaving 17 bases between. Per the germline V gene, CDR1 is SGHVS and CDR2 is FQNEAQ. There are 14 residues in the CDR3. In DNA form, the CDR3 reads TGTGCCAGCGGGCTCAGGGAGGGGAGCACTGAAGCTTTCTTT. Protein product: CASGLREGSTEAFF.

This chain uses TRBV28 with TRBJ1-2; possibly TRBD1 for D (6 bases). This CDR3 spans 12 amino acids. Germline-derived CDR1 and CDR2 are MDHEN and SYDVKM. V was pared by 9 bases and J by 4 bases, with 12 bases between. In DNA form, the CDR3 reads TGTGCCAGTGGACAGCGGAGCTATGGCTACACCTTC. Translated, it gives CASGQRSYGYTF.

V and J are TRBV28 and TRBJ2-7; 8 nucleotides line up with TRBD2. The CDR3 has 15 residues. V lost 10 bases and J lost 0; bases outside the gene matches: 11. Germline CDR1 reads MDHEN; CDR2 reads SYDVKM. The chain's CDR3 is CATQPSGRLSYEQYF. CDR3 sequence (DNA): TGTGCCACCCAACCTAGCGGGCGACTCTCCTACGAGCAGTACTTC.